Listed here is a single TCR beta chain. The CDR3 consists of 15 residues. V lost 0 bases and J lost 10, with 19 bases in between. Germline V CDR1 and CDR2: DFQATT, SNEGSKA (reference sequence). MiXCR, applied by TCRdb to the RT-PCR reads, yields one record per CDR3 protein. Here the sample spans 650,000 to 800,000 distinct CDR3 sequences, 14% being singletons. The sequence was obtained from a female donor in good health, serving as a healthy control. The specimen sequenced was memory CD4+ T cells from blood. This chain uses TRBV20-1 with TRBJ2-1; possibly TRBD1 or TRBD2 for D (5 bases each). In nucleotides, the CDR3 is TGCAGTGCTAGAGATCTCGAGAAGAGGGGTTTGGAGCAGTTCTTC. Translating it yields CSARDLEKRGLEQFF.